Included here is one TCR beta chain sequence, with context. What it binds is unknown. These data originate in a study of identical twins. TCRdb analysed the 5' RACE reads with MiXCR anew, one entry per CDR3 protein. The sample lists 520,000 or so distinct CDR3 sequences, about 20% seen once, with 0.91% in the top ten. Study results and limitations: Modeled out-of-frame TCR alpha sharing in monozygotic twins fell below observed levels.

Another study also made use of these data, one on T cells expressing NK-cell markers. That source reports: Several experiments added an anti-gamma-delta TCR antibody to sort only alpha-beta TCR T cells. The contribution of dominant NKG2C+ clonotypes to CD8+ T cells in a handful of donors was roughly 1.0-7.5%. The study found these clonotypes also leading the CD3+CD56-NKG2C+ fraction in a handful of donors.

This sequence was found in a young woman in good health. Source material: CD4+ T cells sorted from blood.

The CDR3 sequence: CASSQLGANVLTF. The CDR3 coding sequence is TGTGCCAGCTCACAACTGGGGGCCAACGTCCTGACTTTC. The chain has TRBV18 and TRBJ2-6, with D unclear. The ends were cut back, 4 bases at V and 4 bases at J, with 5 bases in the middle. Germline CDR1 is KGHSH and CDR2 is LQKENI. The CDR3 sequence is 13 residues long.